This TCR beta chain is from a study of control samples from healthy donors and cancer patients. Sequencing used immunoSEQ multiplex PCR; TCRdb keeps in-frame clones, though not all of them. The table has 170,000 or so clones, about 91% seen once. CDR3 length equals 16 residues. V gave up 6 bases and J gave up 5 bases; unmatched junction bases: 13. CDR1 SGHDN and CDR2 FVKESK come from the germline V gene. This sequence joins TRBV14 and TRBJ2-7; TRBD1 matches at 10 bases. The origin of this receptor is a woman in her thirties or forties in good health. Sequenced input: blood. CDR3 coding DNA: TGTGCCAGCAGACAAATCTCCGGGACAGGGGTCGACGAGCAGTACTTC. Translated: CASRQISGTGVDEQYF.